The clone carrying this TCR beta chain appeared once. Its antigen is unknown. Only in-frame clones appear in the TCRdb table, and some are missing; sequencing was by immunoSEQ multiplex PCR. The sample lists 95,000 to 100,000 clones, about nine tenths occurring once. These data belong to a study of T cell responses to AZD1222 COVID-19 vaccine. Overall study results and limits: Spike-specific TCR breadth rose after two AZD1222 doses, and depth rose as well.

Per germline, CDR1 LGHDT and CDR2 YNNKEL (reference sequence). The CDR3 runs 13 residues. The V gene lost 5 bases and the J gene lost 3 bases, with 11 bases spanning the gap. The sample consisted of peripheral blood, taken 28 days after the second AZD1222 dose. The TCR originated in an adult who received the AZD1222 COVID-19 vaccine. The gene calls are TRBV3-1 (or the pseudogene TRBV3-2) and TRBJ2-7; possible D gene TRBD2, 6 bases. CDR3 in DNA: TGTGCCAGCAGCGTGGGACTTAACTACGAGCAGTACTTC. It specifies CASSVGLNYEQYF.